These 26 T cell receptor beta chains were sequenced from one sample in a study of blood T cell repertoires in COVID-19. TCRdb's copy holds only in-frame clones and misses some; the assay was immunoSEQ multiplex PCR. The repertoire includes about 150,000 clones, roughly 87% of them detected once, and over 4% sits in the top ten. Sequencing input: PBMCs or T cells enriched from blood (not recorded which). The receptors originated from a woman between 40 and 50 years old who had been exposed to COVID-19.

The genes are TRBV5-1 and TRBJ1-2, with 10 positions matching TRBD1. The CDR3 spans 15 residues. Per germline, CDR1 SGHRS and CDR2 YFSETQ. V shed 1 base, J shed 9 bases, and the junction held 9 bases outside the gene matches. For the CDR3, the DNA is TGCGCCAGCAGCTTGTCGACAGGGGGCGCTAGGAGCTACACCTTC. Protein sequence: CASSLSTGGARSYTF.

The chain couples TRBV5-5 to TRBJ1-1, with D uncertain. The CDR3 loop spans 13 amino acids. The V gene lost 2 bases and the J gene lost 4 bases, with 9 bases spanning the gap. CDR1 and CDR2 (germline): SGHKS, YYEKEE (reference sequence). CDR3 sequence: CASSLQRFTEAFF. The DNA of the CDR3 is TGTGCCAGCAGCTTACAGAGATTCACTGAAGCTTTCTTT.

A single count supports this clone. This chain links TRBV19 with TRBJ2-5; TRBD2 aligns across 7 bases. The CDR3 covers 13 residues. The trim removed 8 bases at V and 5 bases at J, leaving 8 bases unmatched. Per the germline V gene, CDR1 is LNHDA and CDR2 is SQIVND (reference sequence). The CDR3 here is CASGRGFGETQYF. The DNA of the CDR3 is TGTGCCAGTGGGCGGGGGTTCGGTGAGACCCAGTACTTC. Using reference TRBV19 and TRBJ2-5 for the parts outside the CDR3, the full variable domain is DGGITQSPKYLFRKEGQNVTLSCEQNLNHDAMYWYRQDPGQGLRLIYYSQIVNDFQKGDIAEGYSVSREKKESFPLTVTSAQKNPTAFYLCASGRGFGETQYFGPGTRLLVL.

This rearrangement joins TRBV5-1 to TRBJ2-5, with TRBD2 matching 16 bases. The CDR3 extends over 19 amino acids. The junction had 11 bases not matched to a gene; V was cut back by 4 bases and J by 2 bases. Germline CDR1 and CDR2: SGHRS and YFSETQ. The CDR3 loop reads CASSLTGTSGGAPQETQYF. In nucleotides, the CDR3 is TGCGCCAGCAGCCTTACCGGGACTAGCGGGGGGGCCCCTCAAGAGACCCAGTACTTC.

The rearrangement links TRBV10-3 to TRBJ2-7; 8 bases match TRBD1. There are 14 residues in the CDR3. Germline V gene data show CDR1 as ENHRY and CDR2 as SYGVKD. Losses at the gene ends were 3 bases for V and 4 bases for J; bases not matched to a gene: 5. In DNA, the CDR3 is TGTGCCATCAGTGACGACAGGGGAAGATACGAGCAGTACTTC. Translating gives CAISDDRGRYEQYF.

The chain has TRBV11-2 and TRBJ1-4; 7 bases match TRBD1. CDR3 size: 14 residues. The germline V gene encodes CDR1 SGHAT and CDR2 FQNNGV. J lost 10 bases, V lost 1 base, and 6 bases had no gene match. CDR3 protein: CASSLGRAGGKLFF. The CDR3 coding sequence is TGTGCCAGCAGCTTAGGAAGGGCAGGGGGAAAACTGTTTTTT.

The CDR3 region has the DNA TGTGCCAGCCTCATGGGGGGGCGGAAGAACACTGAAGCTTTCTTT. This translates into CASLMGGRKNTEAFF. This chain joins TRBV28 and TRBJ1-1, with D possibly being TRBD1 (6 bases). CDR1 and CDR2 from the germline V gene are MDHEN and SYDVKM. Trimming shortened V by 8 bases and J by 1 base, and 17 bases separated the two germline ends. The CDR3 spans 15 residues.

This chain connects TRBV6-5 to TRBJ1-6; tentative D call: TRBD1 (6 bases). Germline V gene sequence: CDR1 MNHEY, CDR2 SVGAGI. V was cut by 7 bases and J by 4 bases, with 8 bases left in between. The CDR3 covers 13 residues. The CDR3 DNA is TGTGCCAGCACAGGGGAGTATAATTCACCCCTCCACTTT. Protein product: CASTGEYNSPLHF.

In DNA form, the CDR3 reads TGTGCCAGCAGTTATCCCAGGACAGGGACCCTAGAGCAGTACTTC. This gives the protein CASSYPRTGTLEQYF. The chain links TRBV6-2 or TRBV6-3 to TRBJ2-7, with 8 bases aligning to TRBD1. The CDR3 sequence is 15 residues long. Germline V lookup: CDR1 MNHEY, CDR2 SVGEGT. The J segment lost 7 bases and the V segment lost 3 bases, leaving 11 bases of the junction unmatched.

The chain joins TRBV7-2 to TRBJ1-5; 7 bases are a match to TRBD1. The V and J ends lost 8 bases and 4 bases, in that order; junction bases with no gene match: 5. The CDR3 has 13 residues. Germline CDR1 reads SGHTA; CDR2 reads FQGNSA. CDR3 in DNA: TGTGCCAGCCGACAGGGTGGGAATCAGCCCCAGCATTTT. It encodes CASRQGGNQPQHF.

The chain links TRBV13 to TRBJ1-1; the D is unclear. Germline-derived CDR1 and CDR2 are PRHDT and FYEKMQ (reference sequence). CDR3 length: 16 amino acids. With 0 bases removed from V and 1 base from J, the gap between germline ends came to 12 bases. The CDR3 DNA is TGTGCCAGCAGCTTAGGCCCCGTGGGCCAGAACACTGAAGCTTTCTTT. It specifies CASSLGPVGQNTEAFF.

The CDR3 DNA reads TGTGCCAGCAGCCCAACCACAGGGGGCTACGAGCAGTACTTC. Its translation is CASSPTTGGYEQYF. J is TRBJ2-7 and V is TRBV7-9; 8 positions match TRBD1. Looked up from germline, CDR1 is SEHNR and CDR2 is FQNEAQ (reference sequence). The CDR3 has 14 residues. The V and J ends lost 5 bases and 3 bases, in that order; junction bases with no gene match: 6.

This chain links TRBV15 with TRBJ1-3; possible D gene TRBD1, 6 bases. V lost 0 bases and J 2 bases, leaving 11 bases between the germline ends. Germline V gene data show CDR1 as LNHNV and CDR2 as YYDKDF (reference sequence). The CDR3 covers 16 residues. CDR3 sequence: CATSRDRGAAGNTIYF. In DNA, the CDR3 is TGTGCCACCAGCAGAGATCGGGGGGCAGCTGGAAACACCATATATTTT.

The chain carries TRBV9 and TRBJ1-2, with D perhaps TRBD1 (5 bases). Between the trimmed V and J ends, which lost 4 bases and 1 base, there was a span of 14 bases. CDR1 is SGDLS and CDR2 is YYNGEE in the germline V gene. The CDR3 has 15 amino acids. CDR3 residues: CASSLRDSINYGYTF. The CDR3, as DNA: TGTGCCAGCAGCCTTCGTGACAGTATTAACTATGGCTACACCTTC.

This clone was observed a few times. The chain uses TRBV4-1 and TRBJ1-5; 7 bases fit TRBD1. J gave up 4 bases and V 0 bases, and 6 bases lay outside the gene matches. The CDR3 covers 16 residues. CDR1 MGHRA and CDR2 YSYEKL come from the germline V gene. The CDR3, as DNA: TGCGCCAGCAGCCAAGAAATGGGACAGTGGAATCAGCCCCAGCATTTT. This gives the protein CASSQEMGQWNQPQHF.

The genes are TRBV28 and TRBJ1-2; D is unresolved. CDR1 and CDR2 (germline): MDHEN, SYDVKM. The ends were cut back, 5 bases at V and 3 bases at J, with 7 bases in the middle. The CDR3 loop spans 12 amino acids. In nucleotides, the CDR3 is TGTGCCAGCAGTCAAAATCACTATGGCTACACCTTC. This gives the protein CASSQNHYGYTF.

This clone appeared a few times. The chain employs TRBV19 and TRBJ1-2; D remains unclear. Trimming stripped 3 bases from V and 4 bases from J, with 15 bases between. CDR3 length equals 15 residues. The germline gives CDR1 LNHDA, CDR2 SQIVND (reference sequence). CDR3 loop: CASSMSRVSTYGYTF. DNA of the CDR3: TGTGCCAGTAGTATGAGCCGGGTTTCTACCTATGGCTACACCTTC.

The chain has TRBV4-1 and TRBJ2-2; the D gene is possibly TRBD2 (5 bases). The germline V and J ends were trimmed by 1 base and 2 bases, with 14 bases remaining between them. Per germline, CDR1 MGHRA and CDR2 YSYEKL. The CDR3 totals 17 residues. This CDR3 is CASSQGEGGRNTGELFF. Written as DNA, the CDR3 is TGCGCCAGCAGCCAAGGTGAGGGCGGTAGAAACACCGGGGAGCTGTTTTTT.

The chain couples TRBV10-1 to TRBJ2-1, with a tentative D call TRBD1 (5 bases). The germline V gene has CDR1 WNHNN and CDR2 SYGVQD (reference sequence). V was clipped by 8 bases and J by 0 bases, with 11 bases between them. The CDR3 totals 14 residues. In DNA, the CDR3 is TGCGCCAGCGTTAACAGGAGCTCCTACAATGAGCAGTTCTTC. Its translation is CASVNRSSYNEQFF.

The V and J genes are TRBV29-1 and TRBJ1-1; D gene unclear. With 6 bases removed from V and 1 base from J, the gap between germline ends came to 12 bases. The germline CDR1 and CDR2 sequences are SQVTM and ANQGSEA. The CDR3 contains 13 residues. DNA for the CDR3: TGCAGCGTAACCAGGCGCGAGAACACTGAAGCTTTCTTT. It codes for CSVTRRENTEAFF.

The chain joins TRBV15 to TRBJ1-6; D unclear. The CDR3 spans 16 residues. Between the trimmed V and J ends, which lost 3 bases and 0 bases, there was a span of 9 bases. Germline V gene sequence: CDR1 LNHNV, CDR2 YYDKDF (reference sequence). The CDR3 region has the DNA TGTGCCACCAGCAGGGGCCTGAGCTCCTATAATTCACCCCTCCACTTT. Its protein is CATSRGLSSYNSPLHF.

The chain links TRBV19 to TRBJ2-3; 7 bases match TRBD1. The CDR3 sequence is 15 residues long. V was pared by 10 bases and J by 2 bases, with 12 bases of the junction left unmatched. Germline lookup yields CDR1 LNHDA and CDR2 SQIVND (reference sequence). The CDR3 nucleotides read TGTGCCACCAGGGGACAGACCTACTCCACAGATACGCAGTATTTT. This translates into CATRGQTYSTDTQYF.

This clone was detected only once. The rearrangement uses TRBV7-8 and TRBJ2-5; D not certain. Germline CDR1 SGHVS, CDR2 FQNEAQ. The V end lost 3 bases, the J end lost 7 bases, and 12 bases lay between the germline ends. The CDR3 contains 13 residues. The chain's CDR3 is CASSLGEVVTQYF. The CDR3 coding sequence is TGTGCCAGCAGCTTGGGCGAAGTAGTGACCCAGTACTTC. The variable domain in full, with the rest retrieved from reference TRBV7-8 and TRBJ2-5, is GAGVSQSPRYKVAKRGQDVALRCDPISGHVSLFWYQQALGQGPEFLTYFQNEAQLDKSGLPSDRFFAERPEGSVSTLKIQRTQQEDSAVYLCASSLGEVVTQYFGPGTRLLVL.

The V call is TRBV4-1, the J call TRBJ1-4; 7 bases fit TRBD1. This CDR3 contains 15 residues. Per the germline V gene, CDR1 is MGHRA and CDR2 is YSYEKL. V lost 6 bases and J lost 4; bases outside the gene matches: 8. CDR3 amino acids: CASRPQGTGNEKLFF. The CDR3 bases are TGCGCCAGCAGACCACAGGGGACCGGTAATGAAAAACTGTTTTTT.

This clone was detected only a few times. The V gene is TRBV5-1, the J gene TRBJ1-2; D is perhaps TRBD1 (6 bases). Trimming stripped 4 bases from V and 6 bases from J, with 16 bases between. Germline values: CDR1 SGHRS, CDR2 YFSETQ. The CDR3 has 14 amino acids. CDR3 in amino acids: CASSPYQGTDGYTF. In nucleotides, the CDR3 is TGCGCCAGCAGCCCTTATCAGGGGACGGATGGCTACACCTTC.

The chain uses TRBV2 and TRBJ1-6; 10 positions agree with TRBD1. Trimming took 6 bases from V and 7 from J; bases not matched to a gene: 3. The CDR3 contains 14 residues. CDR1 SNHLY and CDR2 FYNNEI come from the germline V gene. CDR3 region: CASSPTGGNSPLHF. CDR3 DNA sequence: TGTGCCAGCAGCCCGACAGGGGGCAATTCACCCCTCCACTTT.